This TCR beta chain was retrieved from a study of shared clonotypes between healthy human individuals. Study as a whole: The study used three CD4 naive, three CD4 memory, two CD8 naive and one CD8 memory plate per donor.

Whole-study results and caveats: Naive CD4 clonotypes were shared across a handful of donors at roughly 5%.

The split of CD4+ cells yielded CD45RA+ naive and CD45RA-negative memory subsets. TCRdb's table, derived via immunoSEQ multiplex PCR, lists solely in-frame clones and lacks some. This repertoire shows about 2.4 million clones, roughly 92% found once; its top ten account for 0.11% to 0.15%. As regards this clone: Its antigen is still unknown. The same CDR3 can be traced to other DNA sequences in this sample.

With 0 bases removed from V and 2 bases from J, the gap between germline ends came to 2 bases. Per the germline V gene, CDR1 is SGHRS and CDR2 is YFSETQ. The CDR3 contains 13 residues. The genes are TRBV5-1 and TRBJ2-2; no clear D. The specimen was naive CD4+ T cells sorted from blood. Subset of the sample: CD45RA+ positively selected. The TCR comes from a man between 18 and 29 years old in good health. The CDR3 sequence is CASSLANTGELFF. The CDR3 DNA sequence: TGCGCCAGCAGCTTGGCAAACACCGGGGAGCTGTTTTTT.